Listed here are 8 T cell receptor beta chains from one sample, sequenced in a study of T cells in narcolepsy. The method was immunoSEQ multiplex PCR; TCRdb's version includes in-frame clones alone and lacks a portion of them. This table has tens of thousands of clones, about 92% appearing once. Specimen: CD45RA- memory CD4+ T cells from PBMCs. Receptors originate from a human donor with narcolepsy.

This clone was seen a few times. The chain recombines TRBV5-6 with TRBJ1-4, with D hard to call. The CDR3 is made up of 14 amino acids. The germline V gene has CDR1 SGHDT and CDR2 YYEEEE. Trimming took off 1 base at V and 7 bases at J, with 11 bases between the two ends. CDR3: CASSLLRSGEKLFF. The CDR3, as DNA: TGTGCCAGCAGCTTGCTCCGTTCCGGTGAAAAACTGTTTTTT. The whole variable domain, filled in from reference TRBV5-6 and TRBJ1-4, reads DAGVTQSPTHLIKTRGQQVTLRCSPKSGHDTVSWYQQALGQGPQFIFQYYEEEERQRGNFPDRFSGHQFPNYSSELNVNALLLGDSALYLCASSLLRSGEKLFFGSGTQLSVL.

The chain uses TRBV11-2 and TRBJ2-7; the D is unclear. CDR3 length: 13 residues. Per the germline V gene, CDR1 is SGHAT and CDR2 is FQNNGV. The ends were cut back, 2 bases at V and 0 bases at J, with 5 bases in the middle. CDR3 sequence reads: CASSLQSSYEQYF. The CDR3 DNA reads TGTGCCAGCAGCTTACAATCCTCCTACGAGCAGTACTTC.

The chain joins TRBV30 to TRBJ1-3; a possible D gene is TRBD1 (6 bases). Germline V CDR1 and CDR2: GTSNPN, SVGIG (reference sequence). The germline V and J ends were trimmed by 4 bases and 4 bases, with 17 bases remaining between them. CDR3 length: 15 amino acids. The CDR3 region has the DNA TGTGCCTGGACCCGGGACAACCTTCGGGGAAACACCATATATTTT. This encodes CAWTRDNLRGNTIYF.

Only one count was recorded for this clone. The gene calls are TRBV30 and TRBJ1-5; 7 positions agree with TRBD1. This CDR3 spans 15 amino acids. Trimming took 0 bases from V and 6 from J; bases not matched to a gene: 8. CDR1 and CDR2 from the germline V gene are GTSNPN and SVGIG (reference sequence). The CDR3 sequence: CAWSVPGQRGQPQHF. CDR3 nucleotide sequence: TGTGCCTGGAGTGTACCGGGACAGCGCGGTCAGCCCCAGCATTTT. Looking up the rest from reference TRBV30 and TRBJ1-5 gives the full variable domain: SQTIHQWPATLVQPVGSPLSLECTVEGTSNPNLYWYRQAAGRGLQLLFYSVGIGQISSEVPQNLSASRPQDRQFILSSKKLLLSDSGFYLCAWSVPGQRGQPQHFGDGTRLSIL.

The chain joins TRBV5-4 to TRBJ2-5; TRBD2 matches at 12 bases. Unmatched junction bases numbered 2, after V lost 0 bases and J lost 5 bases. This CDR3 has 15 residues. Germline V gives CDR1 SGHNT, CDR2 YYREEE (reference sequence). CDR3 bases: TGTGCCAGCAGCTTGGTCACTAGCGGGAGGGAGACCCAGTACTTC. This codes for CASSLVTSGRETQYF.

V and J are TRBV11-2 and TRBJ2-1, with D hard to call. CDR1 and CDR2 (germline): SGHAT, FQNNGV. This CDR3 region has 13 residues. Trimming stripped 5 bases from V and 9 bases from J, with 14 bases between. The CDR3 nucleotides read TGTGCCAGCAGCCCACAAACATTCACTGAGCAGTTCTTC. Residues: CASSPQTFTEQFF.

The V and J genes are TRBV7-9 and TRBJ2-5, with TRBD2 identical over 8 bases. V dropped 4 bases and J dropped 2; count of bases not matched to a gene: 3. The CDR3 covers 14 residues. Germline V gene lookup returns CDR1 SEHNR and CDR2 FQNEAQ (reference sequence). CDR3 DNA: TGTGCCAGCAGCTCACTAGCGGCACAAGAGACCCAGTACTTC. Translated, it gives CASSSLAAQETQYF.

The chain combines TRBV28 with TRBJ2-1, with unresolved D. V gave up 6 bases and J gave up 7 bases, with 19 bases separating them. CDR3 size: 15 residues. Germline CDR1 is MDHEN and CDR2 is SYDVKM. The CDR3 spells CASRPRTPAENEQFF. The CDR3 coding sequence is TGTGCCAGCAGACCAAGGACCCCGGCGGAAAATGAGCAGTTCTTC. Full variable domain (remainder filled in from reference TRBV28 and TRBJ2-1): DVKVTQSSRYLVKRTGEKVFLECVQDMDHENMFWYRQDPGLGLRLIYFSYDVKMKEKGDIPEGYSVSREKKERFSLILESASTNQTSMYLCASRPRTPAENEQFFGPGTRLTVL.